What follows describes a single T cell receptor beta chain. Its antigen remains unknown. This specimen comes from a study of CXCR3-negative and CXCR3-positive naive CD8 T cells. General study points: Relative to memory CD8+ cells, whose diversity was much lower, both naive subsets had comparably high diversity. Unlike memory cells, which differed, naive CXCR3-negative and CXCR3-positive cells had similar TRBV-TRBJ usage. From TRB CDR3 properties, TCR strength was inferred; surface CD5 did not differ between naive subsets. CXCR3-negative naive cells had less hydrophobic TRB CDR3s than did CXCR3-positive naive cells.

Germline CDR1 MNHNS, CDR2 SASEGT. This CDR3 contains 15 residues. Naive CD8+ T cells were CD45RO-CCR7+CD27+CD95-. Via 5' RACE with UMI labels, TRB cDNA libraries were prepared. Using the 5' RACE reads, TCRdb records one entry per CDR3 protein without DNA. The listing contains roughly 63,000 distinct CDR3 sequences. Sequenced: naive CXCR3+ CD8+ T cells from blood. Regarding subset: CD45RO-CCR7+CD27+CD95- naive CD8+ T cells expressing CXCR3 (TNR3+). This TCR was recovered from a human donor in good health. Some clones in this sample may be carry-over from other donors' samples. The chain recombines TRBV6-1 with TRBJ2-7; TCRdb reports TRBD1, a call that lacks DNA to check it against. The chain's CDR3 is CASSEAGDPAYEQYF.